These 30 T cell receptor beta chains share one sample of origin, sequenced in a study of identical twins. TCRdb independently ran MiXCR on the 5' RACE reads; one entry per CDR3 protein. The data show around 510,000 distinct CDR3 sequences, about 13% seen once. The data also belong to a second study, concerning yellow fever vaccine responses in identical twins.

The specimen sequenced was CD4+ T cells sorted from blood. The receptors derive from a woman between 18 and 29 years old in good health.

V and J are TRBV9 and TRBJ2-7, with 7 bases that match TRBD2. The CDR3 consists of 16 residues. Per germline, CDR1 SGDLS and CDR2 YYNGEE. Losses at the gene ends were 4 bases for V and 2 bases for J; bases not matched to a gene: 12. CDR3 sequence: CASSPKWGGSTYEQYF. The DNA for the CDR3 is TGTGCCAGCAGCCCCAAGTGGGGGGGGAGCACCTACGAGCAGTACTTC.

CDR3: CASSLSVGGFQQETQYF. DNA of the CDR3: TGTGCCAGCAGCTTAAGTGTTGGGGGCTTCCAACAAGAGACCCAGTACTTC. The chain recombines TRBV11-2 with TRBJ2-5; perhaps TRBD1 as D (6 bases). CDR1 and CDR2 from the germline V gene are SGHAT and FQNNGV. CDR3 length: 17 residues. V lost 2 bases and J lost 2, with 18 bases in between.

The chain joins TRBV6-2 or TRBV6-3 to TRBJ2-1; TRBD2 matches at 10 bases. This CDR3 contains 14 residues. Germline CDR1 reads MNHEY; CDR2 reads SVGEGT. The junction had 6 bases not matched to a gene; V was cut back by 5 bases and J by 8 bases. CDR3 bases: TGTGCCAGCAGTGGTAGCGGGAGGTTCGATGAGCAGTTCTTC. It translates to CASSGSGRFDEQFF.

Only a few counts were recorded for this clonotype. This chain uses TRBV2 with TRBJ2-1; 11 nucleotides agree with TRBD2. V lost 8 bases, J lost 9 bases, and 6 bases stayed unmatched. Germline CDR1 and CDR2: SNHLY and FYNNEI. CDR3 length: 13 amino acids. The CDR3 protein is CASLTSGRAEQFF. The CDR3 region has the DNA TGTGCCAGCTTAACTAGCGGGAGAGCTGAGCAGTTCTTC.

This clonotype was detected a few times. This chain links TRBV5-1 with TRBJ2-1, with 12 bases fitting TRBD2. Trimming at V came to 0 bases and at J to 5 bases, leaving 6 bases not matched to a gene. CDR1 and CDR2 from the germline V gene are SGHRS and YFSETQ. The CDR3 runs to 17 residues. The CDR3 loop reads CASSLVPSGRANNEQFF. CDR3 nucleotides: TGCGCCAGCAGCTTGGTCCCTAGCGGGAGGGCTAACAATGAGCAGTTCTTC.

The V and J genes are TRBV9 and TRBJ2-3; 16 bases align to TRBD2. CDR3 length equals 17 residues. V shed 4 bases and J 5 bases; nucleotides not matched to a gene: 7. Germline assignment: CDR1 SGDLS and CDR2 YYNGEE. The CDR3 here is CASSPTGLAGGKDTQYF. The CDR3 coding sequence is TGTGCCAGCAGCCCGACGGGACTAGCGGGGGGGAAAGATACGCAGTATTTT. The full variable domain, its missing parts supplied by reference TRBV9 and TRBJ2-3, is DSGVTQTPKHLITATGQRVTLRCSPRSGDLSVYWYQQSLDQGLQFLIQYYNGEERAKGNILERFSAQQFPDLHSELNLSSLELGDSALYFCASSPTGLAGGKDTQYFGPGTRLTVL.

The rearrangement links TRBV10-3 to TRBJ1-2; unclear D gene. V lost 2 bases, J lost 1 base, and 17 bases lay in between. The CDR3 extends over 17 amino acids. Germline CDR1 ENHRY, CDR2 SYGVKD. This chain's CDR3 is CAISEGLVAGVNYGYTF. CDR3 bases: TGTGCCATCAGTGAGGGGCTGGTTGCAGGCGTTAACTATGGCTACACCTTC.

This clonotype was counted a few times. The CDR3 DNA sequence: TGTGCCAGCAGCTTAGTAGGAGAGGGGGGGCACGAGCAGTACTTC. It encodes CASSLVGEGGHEQYF. This chain links TRBV7-8 with TRBJ2-7, with D tentatively TRBD2 (7 bases). Germline loops: CDR1 SGHVS, CDR2 FQNEAQ. Trimming left V 1 base short and J 5 bases short, with 15 bases between. CDR3 length equals 15 residues.

In its sample, this clonotype was seen a few times. This chain connects TRBV3-1 to TRBJ2-7; TRBD2 agrees at 14 bases. The V segment lost 3 bases and the J segment 3 bases; nucleotides outside the gene matches: 7. Germline assignment: CDR1 LGHDT and CDR2 YNNKEL (reference sequence). The CDR3 is 17 residues long. The CDR3 loop is CASSHLPGTSGSYEQYF. In nucleotides, the CDR3 is TGTGCCAGCAGCCACCTACCGGGGACTAGCGGGAGCTACGAGCAGTACTTC.

This clonotype appeared many times. The chain is built from TRBV4-3 and TRBJ1-5, with D hard to call. The V end lost 0 bases, the J end lost 5 bases, and 14 bases lay between the germline ends. The CDR3 is 16 residues long. Germline V gives CDR1 LGHNA, CDR2 YSLEER. The CDR3 sequence: CASSQDVGIDDQPQHF. In DNA form, the CDR3 reads TGCGCCAGCAGCCAAGATGTAGGAATCGATGATCAGCCCCAGCATTTT.

The V call is TRBV3-1, the J call TRBJ2-5; possibly TRBD1 for D (5 bases). V lost 3 bases to trimming and J lost 1 base, with 18 bases between them. This CDR3 is built from 17 residues. Germline loops: CDR1 LGHDT, CDR2 YNNKEL (reference sequence). CDR3 DNA: TGTGCCAGCAGCCAGTTATCTGGGAAGGGGTTCCAAGAGACCCAGTACTTC. As protein: CASSQLSGKGFQETQYF.

This chain uses TRBV4-2 with TRBJ1-5; the D gene is possibly TRBD1 (6 bases). Trimming shortened V by 4 bases and J by 0 bases, and 13 bases separated the two germline ends. Germline V gene lookup returns CDR1 LGHNA and CDR2 YNFKEQ. This CDR3 comprises 16 residues. The CDR3 loop is CASSPEGGRSNQPQHF. The CDR3 coding sequence is TGTGCCAGCAGCCCAGAAGGGGGGCGTAGCAATCAGCCCCAGCATTTT.

The chain uses TRBV5-1 and TRBJ2-5; D is possibly TRBD2 (7 bases). Deletions cut 2 bases from V and 6 bases from J, with 14 bases between. The CDR3 has 14 residues. Germline assignment: CDR1 SGHRS and CDR2 YFSETQ. The CDR3 loop is CASSLSGGSQTQYF. CDR3 nucleotide sequence: TGCGCCAGCAGCTTATCGGGGGGCTCGCAGACCCAGTACTTC.

The CDR3 sequence: CASSLISEQYF. CDR3 bases: TGTGCCAGCAGTTTAATCAGCGAGCAGTACTTC. V is TRBV28 and J is TRBJ2-7; D call uncertain. The CDR3 has 11 amino acids. V dropped 2 bases and J dropped 6 bases, with 5 bases sitting between them. CDR1 is MDHEN and CDR2 is SYDVKM in the germline V gene.

The chain combines TRBV12-3 or TRBV12-4 with TRBJ2-1, with D unclear. The CDR3 is 15 residues long. V shed 5 bases and J shed 0 bases, with 11 bases lying between them. The CDR3 loop reads CASSPAAASYNEQFF. CDR3 coding DNA: TGTGCCAGCAGTCCCGCCGCTGCCTCCTACAATGAGCAGTTCTTC.

About this clonotype: Possible read error: a much larger clone is one base away. The limits of the CDR3 on the DNA are not certain, so only TCRdb's listed CDR3 is given. The chain is built from TRBV7-2 and TRBJ2-7; the table calls TRBD1, which could not be checked here. Germline V gene lookup returns CDR1 SGHTA and CDR2 FQGNSA. The CDR3 is 17 amino acids in total, end residues counted. The CDR3 region is CASSPSFGTGSSYERYF.

This clonotype was detected a few times. CDR3 residues: CAWSPGTNYGYTF. In nucleotides, the CDR3 is TGTGCCTGGAGTCCGGGGACAAACTATGGCTACACCTTC. The chain joins TRBV30 to TRBJ1-2; perhaps TRBD1 as D (6 bases). This CDR3 is 13 amino acids long. Germline loops: CDR1 GTSNPN, CDR2 SVGIG (reference sequence). V was shortened by 2 bases and J by 2 bases, with 9 bases between the two germline ends.

This clonotype was picked up a small number of times. The chain couples TRBV12-3 or TRBV12-4 to TRBJ2-7, with a weak D call TRBD2 (6 bases). Trimming took off 1 base at V and 6 bases at J, with 10 bases between the two ends. The CDR3 covers 13 residues. The CDR3 loop is CASSLGLGGEQYF. The CDR3, as DNA: TGTGCCAGCAGTTTAGGTCTGGGAGGCGAGCAGTACTTC.

V and J are TRBV24-1 and TRBJ2-7; D possibly corresponds to TRBD2 (6 bases). The germline V gene has CDR1 KGHDR and CDR2 SFDVKD. This CDR3 has 14 amino acids. V lost 5 bases and J lost 2, with 12 bases in between. CDR3 sequence: CATSGAEGTYEQYF. The DNA of the CDR3 is TGTGCCACCAGTGGTGCGGAGGGGACCTACGAGCAGTACTTC.

This sequence joins TRBV29-1 and TRBJ2-2; unclear D gene. Looked up from germline, CDR1 is SQVTM and CDR2 is ANQGSEA. V dropped 4 bases and J dropped 5 bases, with 14 bases sitting between them. There are 14 residues in the CDR3. DNA of the CDR3: TGCAGCGTTGGTACCCCGGCGAGGACCGGGGAGCTGTTTTTT. Translation: CSVGTPARTGELFF.

This clonotype has a handful of counts. V is TRBV5-1 and J is TRBJ2-2; D remains unclear. V gave up 4 bases and J gave up 8 bases, with 12 bases separating them. The CDR3 has 13 amino acids. In germline, CDR1 is SGHRS, CDR2 YFSETQ. DNA of the CDR3: TGCGCCAGCAGCCCCAACCCCGTGGGGGAGCTGTTTTTT. This gives the protein CASSPNPVGELFF.

At least ten counts were recorded for this clonotype. This chain links TRBV12-3 or TRBV12-4 with TRBJ2-5, with no clear D. This CDR3 contains 15 residues. V was cut by 1 base and J by 0 bases, with 9 bases left in between. This chain's CDR3 is CASSLDVQNQETQYF. The CDR3 nucleotides are TGTGCCAGCAGTTTAGACGTCCAAAACCAAGAGACCCAGTACTTC.

This clonotype occurred a few times. The chain uses TRBV6-2 or TRBV6-3 and TRBJ2-1; 12 bases match TRBD2. Germline values: CDR1 MNHEY, CDR2 SVGEGT. This CDR3 comprises 15 residues. J gave up 6 bases and V 6 bases, and 6 bases lay outside the gene matches. DNA for the CDR3: TGTGCCAGCAGCCCTAGCGGGGGGGCCTCCAATGAGCAGTTCTTC. This encodes CASSPSGGASNEQFF.

In this sample, this clonotype turned up a few times. V usage is TRBV6-1 and J usage is TRBJ2-3; a possible D gene is TRBD2 (7 bases). The germline V gene encodes CDR1 MNHNS and CDR2 SASEGT. The V end was cut by 7 bases, the J end by 1 base, with 15 bases between. The CDR3 totals 15 residues. CDR3 coding DNA: TGTGCCAGCAAATCGGGGGGCGCGGGCACAGATACGCAGTATTTT. Translation gives CASKSGGAGTDTQYF.

A few counts support this clonotype. The CDR3 region has the DNA TGTGCCAGCAGCCAAGACGTCCTAGCGGAAAACACCGGGGAGCTGTTTTTT. This codes for CASSQDVLAENTGELFF. The chain carries TRBV14 and TRBJ2-2; 7 nucleotides agree with TRBD2. This CDR3 has 17 amino acids. V lost 0 bases and J lost 2; bases outside the gene matches: 6. Germline V gives CDR1 SGHDN, CDR2 FVKESK.

This clonotype occurred a few times. The V and J genes are TRBV7-9 and TRBJ2-1; 8 bases match TRBD2. Germline lookup yields CDR1 SEHNR and CDR2 FQNEAQ (reference sequence). The CDR3 extends over 16 amino acids. With 0 bases clipped from V and 4 bases from J, the junction kept 5 bases outside the gene matches. DNA of the CDR3: TGTGCCAGCAGCTTAGCACCGGGAGGGCGTTACAATGAGCAGTTCTTC. Residues: CASSLAPGGRYNEQFF.

The J gene is TRBJ1-2, the V gene TRBV5-1; D is undetermined. CDR3 length equals 14 residues. CDR1 is SGHRS, CDR2 YFSETQ, per germline. Trimming took 0 bases from V and 7 from J, leaving 13 bases between them. The CDR3 nucleotides read TGCGCCAGCAGCTTGGAAGGGTCACACAGTGGCTACACCTTC. Protein sequence: CASSLEGSHSGYTF.

The chain recombines TRBV6-5 with TRBJ2-1; 9 positions match TRBD2. The germline V gene has CDR1 MNHEY and CDR2 SVGAGI. The CDR3 runs to 15 residues. V was pared by 2 bases and J by 9 bases, with 8 bases of the junction left unmatched. CDR3 nucleotide sequence: TGTGCCAGCAGTTACATGGCGGGAGGGTCTGGTGAGCAGTTCTTC. Translating it yields CASSYMAGGSGEQFF.

This clonotype was detected a few times. V and J are TRBV12-3 or TRBV12-4 and TRBJ1-2; D is ambiguous. V was clipped by 7 bases and J by 3 bases, with 15 bases between them. The CDR3 is 14 amino acids. The CDR3 sequence: CASTAARSYYGYTF. CDR3 in DNA: TGTGCCAGCACGGCAGCTCGAAGTTACTATGGCTACACCTTC.

The genes are TRBV20-1 and TRBJ1-5, with 7 bases aligning to TRBD1. This CDR3 contains 16 residues. J gave up 4 bases and V 0 bases, and 9 bases lay outside the gene matches. Germline-derived CDR1 and CDR2 are DFQATT and SNEGSKA (reference sequence). In DNA, the CDR3 is TGCAGTGCTAGAGACCTCCGACAGGGAGGAAATCAGCCCCAGCATTTT. Amino acids: CSARDLRQGGNQPQHF.